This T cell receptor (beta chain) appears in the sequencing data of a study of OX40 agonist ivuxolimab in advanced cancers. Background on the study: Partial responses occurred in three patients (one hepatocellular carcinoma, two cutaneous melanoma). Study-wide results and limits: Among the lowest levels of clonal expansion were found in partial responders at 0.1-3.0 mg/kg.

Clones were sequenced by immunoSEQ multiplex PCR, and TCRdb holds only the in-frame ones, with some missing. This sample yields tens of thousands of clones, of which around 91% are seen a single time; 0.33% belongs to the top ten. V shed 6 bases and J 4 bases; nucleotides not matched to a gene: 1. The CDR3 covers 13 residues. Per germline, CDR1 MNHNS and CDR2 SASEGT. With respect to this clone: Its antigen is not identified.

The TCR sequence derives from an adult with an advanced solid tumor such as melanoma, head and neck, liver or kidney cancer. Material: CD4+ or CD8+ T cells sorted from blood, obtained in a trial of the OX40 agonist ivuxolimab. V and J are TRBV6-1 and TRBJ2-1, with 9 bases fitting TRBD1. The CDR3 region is CASRGQGYNEQFF. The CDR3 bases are TGTGCCAGCAGGGGACAGGGATACAATGAGCAGTTCTTC.